This T cell receptor (beta chain) was retrieved from a study of cytomegalovirus exposure and HLA in healthy donors (dated by TCRdb to the late 2010s). For the wider study: In an earlier analysis of 587 of the donors, about 270 Gb of sequence data and some 100 million unique TCR beta sequences from roughly 200 million T cells were reported. About 280 gigabases of sequencing data and around 85 million unique TCR sequences made up an early release that covered 640 HLA-typed donors. Of the 300 to 500 genotyped donors, 81% were placed in the genetic ancestry cluster associated with self-reported Caucasian donors. The study aimed to test whether cataloging public T cell receptors could reveal signatures of past pathogen exposure. Using immunosequencing, the study profiled T cell repertoires from 500 to 800 subjects and related those repertoires to cytomegalovirus serostatus. In addition to the first cohort of roughly 700 subjects, a separate validation cohort of around 110 different subjects was used. The study combined high-throughput TCR immunosequencing, statistical association of individual TCRs with disease status, and machine learning to predict cytomegalovirus infection status. A later analysis re-examined previously published TCR beta repertoires from about 700 donors and added high-resolution HLA genotyping to investigate patterns of TCR occurrence. In the later analysis, no new phenotypic data were used to find candidate immune exposures; instead, reliance was placed on TCR beta sequences and their occurrence across donors. To decide whether each TCR beta V gene segment behaved as functional or pseudogenic, an earlier analysis of nearly 600 of the donors relied on high-throughput TCR beta sequencing. Donor age, sex, ethnicity and CMV serostatus were compiled alongside the repertoire data. A later genetic analysis took genome-wide SNP genotypes for about 55% of the 666 donors and used that subset as a discovery cohort. All discovery cohort repertoires had been generated on a single sequencing platform. Class I and class II HLA loci were covered by the typing at four-digit resolution. Typing coverage differed by locus: A, B, C, DRB1 and DQB1 were typed in roughly 620-630 donors, DQA1 in approximately 520, DPA1 in nearly 610, and DPB1 in approximately 450. Because of strong linkage in the cohort, a few DR-DQ haplotypes were treated as single units for association and clustering. Among 398 genotyped donors of the cohort, an average of approximately 220,000 unique TCR beta nucleotide sequences was sequenced per donor, of which roughly 18% were non-productive. The paper's findings and limits, for the study overall: According to a later analysis, parvovirus B19, influenza, CMV and Epstein-Barr virus appeared linked to several top co-occurrence clusters. A later analysis associated 15,000 to 20,000 TCR beta sequences with specific HLA alleles at a false discovery rate of 0.05. Roughly uniform sequencing depth across donors was assumed in presence/absence analyses, although this assumption may not hold. The classifier was reported to diagnose cytomegalovirus status with high specificity and sensitivity in both the original cohort and the validation cohort. An earlier analysis of around 540 of the donors showed that most TCR beta V segments appeared in productive rearrangements either about 90% or about 30% of the time, which broadly matched IMGT annotations. Linkage disequilibrium might explain the correlated functional status among segregating V segments, but an unknown experimental factor could not be excluded. A few of the identified cytomegalovirus-associated TCR beta chains were confirmed in vitro to be specific for cytomegalovirus antigens. Compared with the approximately 710-donor mean, donors in an Asian-associated ancestry cluster had fewer N-insertions in productive TCRs, according to a later genetic analysis. Because HLA typing was missing for some donors at each locus, association tests included only the typed subset. CMV serostatus was the only immune exposure information available for the cohort. This cohort had only TCR beta chains sequenced, and the lack of alpha or paired-chain data limited which features could be detected. In a later genetic analysis, a missense DCLRE1C variant was associated with V-gene and J-gene trimming of TCR beta chains, and the association was replicated in an independent cohort. It was suggested by the authors that the approach could potentially be generalized to other disease states and immunological phenotypes. A further reported finding was that TCR beta sequences accurately predicted the HLA-A and HLA-B alleles for most subjects in the first cohort. In a later analysis, TCR association rates were found to vary across HLA loci, with the most associated TCRs seen for DRB1 alleles and the fewest for HLA-C alleles. Because counts were too low, 15 to 20 rarely observed V segments, including chromosome 9 orphons, were excluded from the earlier analysis of 587 of the donors. The 87-base-pair reads could not distinguish some IMGT-functional V segments, including TRBV6-2 and TRBV6-3, so those segments were excluded. Compared with equally common non-associated chains, HLA-associated TCR beta chains in a later analysis were more clonally expanded and had lower generation probabilities. The study listed 150 to 200 TCR beta chains as associated with cytomegalovirus. When HLA alleles, especially DR and DQ, strongly co-occurred, attributing TCR associations to individual alleles was difficult. A group of highly shared sequence variants was considered likely to be a technical artifact of the sequencing pipeline. Most TCR sequences were observed very rarely across donors, whereas some public TCRs were present in many individuals. In a later analysis, most CMV-associated TCR beta chains were found to appear HLA-restricted, with HLA associations seemingly driven largely by CMV exposure.

About this clone: No cognate antigen has been identified for it. Qualities for individual bases were not recorded, and no much larger clone is one base off.

The cohort was made up of 666 healthy bone marrow donors. At the time of sampling, all cohort members were nominally healthy, though unrecorded immune exposures were likely present. The donor was CMV seropositive and was included in the group of 300 or so seropositive cohort members. Each donor provided a peripheral blood sample, and peripheral blood mononuclear cells were used for TCR beta sequencing. Genomic DNA was extracted from the blood cell samples with the Qiagen DNeasy Blood Extraction Kit. The library relied on the immunoSEQ multiplex PCR assay. For the multiplex PCR, a mixture combining 60 forward primers for TCR Vbeta segments and 13 reverse primers for TCR Jbeta segments was used. The CDR3 region of rearranged TCR beta genes was amplified from genomic DNA by a multiplex PCR assay. Amplified TCR beta libraries were sequenced as 87-base-pair reads on the Illumina HiSeq System. Turning to the authors' computational methods: In a later analysis, tens of millions of unique TCR beta chains were counted across the 500 to 850 repertoires, and about 10 million of these chains were shared by at least two donors. Raw reads were error-corrected and collapsed into unique sequences with a nearest-neighbor algorithm that merged closely related sequences to remove PCR and sequencing errors. To assign V, D and J gene segments, CDR3 sequences were aligned to IMGT reference sequences. Each retained sequence needed at least a six-nucleotide match to both a V gene segment and a J gene segment. A rearrangement was called productive if the CDR3 had no stop codons and remained in frame with V and J, and every other rearrangement was called non-productive. Following IMGT convention, CDR3 was defined as the stretch from the second conserved V-encoded cysteine to the conserved J-encoded phenylalanine. Sequences without an unambiguous match to a single V gene segment were excluded from the earlier analysis of almost 600 of the donors. In an earlier analysis of several hundred of the donors, V segments were called functional above 56.7% productive rearrangements and were called segregating when the between-donor standard deviation exceeded 5%. A statistical classification framework was developed to diagnose cytomegalovirus status using the catalog of TCR beta chain sequences. In a later analysis, V and J genes were assigned by comparing TCR nucleotide sequences against IMGT/GENE-DB human TR gene sequences. A later analysis assigned CDR3 sequences and most-parsimonious VDJ recombination scenarios with the TCRdist pipeline. A later analysis defined each TCR beta chain by its CDR3 amino acid sequence plus V-gene family, and excluded reads lacking a unique V-gene family. As a way to deal with suspected cross-contamination and a sequencing artifact, a later analysis dropped 592 nucleotide sequences that were highly shared and had low generation probability. In a later analysis, a clonal expansion index was calculated for each public chain from normalized within-repertoire ranks of inferred template counts. Generation probabilities in a later analysis came from a VDJ recombination model fitted to out-of-frame rearrangements, and those results were checked against IGoR. A later analysis scored TCR-TCR, TCR-HLA and TCR-CMV co-occurrence with hypergeometric tests, applying a repertoire-size bias correction to TCR pairs. To estimate false discovery rates, a later analysis permuted the HLA or CMV assignments 20 times. A later analysis grouped co-occurring TCRs with DBSCAN, adding TCRdist sequence similarity when clustering within HLA-allele-positive subsets. Repertoires with fewer than 30,000 or more than 120,000 public chains, plus five repertoires with anomalous nucleotide sharing, were excluded from co-occurrence clustering. As stored in TCRdb, this immuneACCESS dataset retains in-frame rearrangements with V and J assigned. A fraction of the clones does not appear; measured against another copy, unresolved V genes explain less than half of the discrepancy, and the remainder lacks a known reason. The V and J calls and clone size were taken over from that table, and D and trimming were inferred from the DNA. The sample data list 170,000 or so clones, and over 70% of these were observed just once. About 3.8% of the sample comes from the top ten.

CDR1 and CDR2, per the germline V gene (reference sequence), are SEHNR and FQNEAQ. The junction shows trimming of 7 bases on V and 4 bases on J, and the gene matches do not reach 24 bases of it. There are 19 amino acids in the CDR3, from cysteine to phenylalanine inclusive. The CDR3 DNA has 57 bases and is translated from base 1. The rearranged chain carries TRBV7-9 and TRBJ1-2, with 7 bases in between that match TRBD1. The specimen was PBMCs. This receptor was identified in a woman aged 55-69 years in good health and CMV-seropositive. The encoded CDR3 is CASTPPLGQSLQSFYGYTF. The DNA sequence follows: TGTGCCAGCACCCCTCCCCTGGGACAGTCCCTCCAGAGCTTCTATGGCTACACCTTC.